Shown below are 21 T cell receptor beta chains from a single sample sequenced in a study of blood T cell repertoires in COVID-19. Sequencing used immunoSEQ multiplex PCR; TCRdb keeps in-frame clones, though not all of them. The repertoire holds about 100,000 clones, with 70% to 90% as singletons. Sequencing input: PBMCs or T cells enriched from blood (not recorded which). These receptors all stem from a woman in her forties or fifties who had recovered from COVID-19.

The DNA for the CDR3 is TGTGCCAGTAGTCAGGGGGTTGGCTACACCTTC. It translates to CASSQGVGYTF. The V call is TRBV19, the J call TRBJ1-2, with 7 bases lining up with TRBD1. The V and J ends lost 5 bases and 7 bases, in that order; junction bases with no gene match: 1. Germline CDR1 reads LNHDA; CDR2 reads SQIVND (reference sequence). This CDR3 is 11 amino acids long.

The chain is built from TRBV7-8 and TRBJ2-1; TRBD1 agrees at 7 bases. There are 11 residues in the CDR3. The germline V gene has CDR1 SGHVS and CDR2 FQNEAQ. The V segment lost 5 bases and the J segment 16 bases; nucleotides outside the gene matches: 8. CDR3 in amino acids: CASSRDRERFF. CDR3 nucleotides: TGTGCCAGCAGCCGAGACAGGGAACGATTCTTC.

This chain joins TRBV2 and TRBJ1-1; D not resolved. Germline V gene data show CDR1 as SNHLY and CDR2 as FYNNEI. The germline V and J ends were trimmed by 3 bases and 1 base, with 6 bases remaining between them. The CDR3 covers 13 residues. CDR3 bases: TGTGCCAGCAGTGACTGGCAGAACACTGAAGCTTTCTTT. Protein: CASSDWQNTEAFF. The whole variable domain, remainder taken from reference TRBV2 and TRBJ1-1, is EPEVTQTPSHQVTQMGQEVILRCVPISNHLYFYWYRQILGQKVEFLVSFYNNEISEKSEIFDDQFSVERPDGSNFTLKIRSTKLEDSAMYFCASSDWQNTEAFFGQGTRLTVV.

V gene TRBV19 combines with J gene TRBJ2-7; the match to TRBD1 covers 8 bases. The CDR3 spans 15 residues. J gave up 0 bases and V 9 bases, and 10 bases lay outside the gene matches. Per germline, CDR1 LNHDA and CDR2 SQIVND (reference sequence). CDR3 bases: TGTGCCAGCTCTCGATCGGGACAGGACTCCTACGAGCAGTACTTC. Its translation: CASSRSGQDSYEQYF. Looking up the rest from reference TRBV19 and TRBJ2-7 gives the full variable domain: DGGITQSPKYLFRKEGQNVTLSCEQNLNHDAMYWYRQDPGQGLRLIYYSQIVNDFQKGDIAEGYSVSREKKESFPLTVTSAQKNPTAFYLCASSRSGQDSYEQYFGPGTRLTVT.

The chain carries TRBV5-4 and TRBJ2-5; weak D call: TRBD2 (6 bases). CDR1 is SGHNT and CDR2 is YYREEE in the germline V gene (reference sequence). Deletions cut 0 bases from V and 1 base from J, with 10 bases between. The CDR3 loop spans 15 amino acids. The CDR3 is CASSLEGTLQETQYF. The CDR3 DNA reads TGTGCCAGCAGCTTGGAGGGGACTCTCCAAGAGACCCAGTACTTC.

This clone was recorded once. The junction and the germline gene differ at one end; a read error may be behind it. This chain joins TRBV28 and TRBJ1-4; D uncertain. The CDR3 runs to 10 residues. Per germline, CDR1 MDHEN and CDR2 SYDVKM. The chain's CDR3 is CASRLEGKGF. In DNA, the CDR3 is TGTGCCAGCAGATTGGAGGGAAAGGGTTTT.

The chain uses TRBV2 and TRBJ1-5, with TRBD1 matching 12 bases. Looked up from germline, CDR1 is SNHLY and CDR2 is FYNNEI. V trimming: 5 bases; J trimming: 2 bases; junction bases outside the gene matches: 10. This CDR3 has 18 residues. The CDR3 DNA is TGTGCCAGCAGTCAACAAGGGACAGGGGGCATGGGCAATCAGCCCCAGCATTTT. As protein: CASSQQGTGGMGNQPQHF. Full variable domain (missing parts from reference TRBV2 and TRBJ1-5): EPEVTQTPSHQVTQMGQEVILRCVPISNHLYFYWYRQILGQKVEFLVSFYNNEISEKSEIFDDQFSVERPDGSNFTLKIRSTKLEDSAMYFCASSQQGTGGMGNQPQHFGDGTRLSIL.

The genes are TRBV10-1 and TRBJ2-3, with TRBD1 matching over 8 bases. The germline V gene encodes CDR1 WNHNN and CDR2 SYGVQD (reference sequence). The V segment lost 2 bases and the J segment 5 bases; nucleotides outside the gene matches: 6. The CDR3 contains 15 residues. CDR3 in amino acids: CASSEGTGRLDTQYF. The CDR3 DNA follows: TGCGCCAGCAGTGAGGGGACAGGCAGGTTAGATACGCAGTATTTT.

The gene calls are TRBV6-5 and TRBJ2-7; 7 nucleotides align to TRBD1. V was clipped by 6 bases and J by 4 bases; unmatched bases: 9. The V gene's germline CDR1 is MNHEY and CDR2 SVGAGI. There are 14 residues in the CDR3. The CDR3 sequence is CASSGHRDRYEQYF. The CDR3 coding sequence is TGTGCCAGCAGCGGACATCGGGACAGATACGAGCAGTACTTC.

The J gene is TRBJ2-4, the V gene TRBV6-5, with D maybe TRBD1 (7 bases). Trimming took 9 bases from V and 0 from J, leaving 12 bases between them. The CDR3 has 14 residues. Germline V lookup: CDR1 MNHEY, CDR2 SVGAGI. CDR3 protein: CASRQGLAKNIQYF. CDR3 coding DNA: TGTGCCAGTAGACAGGGACTAGCCAAAAACATTCAGTACTTC.

The CDR3 bases are TGCAGCGTTGTTCCACAGAGCACAGATACGCAGTATTTT. Its protein product is CSVVPQSTDTQYF. V gene TRBV29-1 combines with J gene TRBJ2-3; D remains unclear. Germline V CDR1 and CDR2: SQVTM, ANQGSEA. The CDR3 has 13 residues. Trimming left V 4 bases short and J 0 bases short, with 8 bases between.

The V and J genes are TRBV30 and TRBJ1-5; D might be TRBD1 (5 bases). Between the trimmed V and J ends, which lost 5 bases and 7 bases, there was a span of 12 bases. From germline, CDR1 is GTSNPN and CDR2 SVGIG (reference sequence). The CDR3 length is 12 residues. The CDR3 DNA reads as TGTGCCTGGCGGACGGAGGGGCAGCCCCAGCATTTT. Translating it yields CAWRTEGQPQHF.

The V gene is TRBV7-3, the J gene TRBJ2-2; D call uncertain. Deletions cut 4 bases from V and 7 bases from J, with 7 bases between. The CDR3 is made up of 12 amino acids. From germline, CDR1 is SGHTA and CDR2 FQGTGA. The CDR3 coding sequence is TGTGCCAGCAGCTCGTTTAACGGGGAGCTGTTTTTT. Encoded protein: CASSSFNGELFF.

This clone was counted a single time. This chain joins TRBV19 and TRBJ2-2, with a possible D match to TRBD2 (5 bases). The CDR3 totals 14 residues. V lost 9 bases, J lost 5 bases, and 16 bases lay in between. Germline loops: CDR1 LNHDA, CDR2 SQIVND (reference sequence). CDR3 nucleotide sequence: TGTGCCAGCCAGCTCAATCCGGGAACCGGGGAGCTGTTTTTT. Translated, it gives CASQLNPGTGELFF.

The chain couples TRBV6-1 to TRBJ2-6; 9 bases align to TRBD1. Germline V gives CDR1 MNHNS, CDR2 SASEGT. This CDR3 has 18 amino acids. Losses at the gene ends were 2 bases for V and 4 bases for J; bases not matched to a gene: 9. The CDR3 coding sequence is TGTGCCAGCAGTGAACGGCGGACAGGGGTCTCAGGGGCCAACGTCCTGACTTTC. Its protein is CASSERRTGVSGANVLTF.

V gene TRBV2 combines with J gene TRBJ1-2; 10 bases align to TRBD1. Germline loops: CDR1 SNHLY, CDR2 FYNNEI. CDR3 length: 13 residues. V was clipped by 6 bases and J by 8 bases; unmatched bases: 6. CDR3: CASRPRTGGGYTF. CDR3 sequence (DNA): TGTGCCAGCAGACCGCGGACAGGGGGAGGCTACACCTTC. Full variable domain (missing parts from reference TRBV2 and TRBJ1-2): EPEVTQTPSHQVTQMGQEVILRCVPISNHLYFYWYRQILGQKVEFLVSFYNNEISEKSEIFDDQFSVERPDGSNFTLKIRSTKLEDSAMYFCASRPRTGGGYTFGSGTRLTVV.

The chain links TRBV9 to TRBJ2-5, with unresolved D. CDR1 is SGDLS and CDR2 is YYNGEE in the germline V gene. The CDR3 is 17 residues long. The V end lost 0 bases, the J end lost 0 bases, and 15 bases lay between the germline ends. CDR3 sequence (DNA): TGTGCCAGCAGCGTAGACCCCTTTAGAACCCACCAAGAGACCCAGTACTTC. Its protein product is CASSVDPFRTHQETQYF.

The V and J genes are TRBV10-3 and TRBJ1-1; perhaps TRBD1 as D (5 bases). The CDR3 is made up of 15 amino acids. Per the germline V gene, CDR1 is ENHRY and CDR2 is SYGVKD. The V and J ends lost 6 bases and 1 base respectively, with 15 bases between them. CDR3 region: CAIRPPHRSNTEAFF. The CDR3 bases are TGTGCCATCAGGCCCCCTCACAGGTCGAACACTGAAGCTTTCTTT.

This sequence joins TRBV19 and TRBJ1-2, with D unresolved. This CDR3 region has 17 residues. In germline, CDR1 is LNHDA, CDR2 SQIVND (reference sequence). The V and J ends lost 3 bases and 2 bases respectively, with 19 bases between them. CDR3 protein: CASSIGPSTEGNYGYTF. The CDR3 DNA reads TGTGCCAGTAGTATTGGGCCCTCGACGGAGGGAAACTATGGCTACACCTTC.

This clone has only a few counts. The chain links TRBV28 to TRBJ1-5, with D tentatively TRBD1 (6 bases). Trimming took 3 bases from V and 5 from J, leaving 8 bases between them. Germline loops: CDR1 MDHEN, CDR2 SYDVKM. This CDR3 contains 13 residues. CDR3 loop: CASSFRGYQPQHF. The CDR3 DNA is TGTGCCAGCAGTTTCAGGGGCTATCAGCCCCAGCATTTT. Complete variable domain (other parts from reference TRBV28 and TRBJ1-5): DVKVTQSSRYLVKRTGEKVFLECVQDMDHENMFWYRQDPGLGLRLIYFSYDVKMKEKGDIPEGYSVSREKKERFSLILESASTNQTSMYLCASSFRGYQPQHFGDGTRLSIL.

V and J are TRBV7-2 and TRBJ1-1; 11 nucleotides line up with TRBD1. J gave up 1 base and V 5 bases, and 6 bases lay outside the gene matches. CDR3 length equals 16 residues. CDR1 and CDR2 (germline): SGHTA, FQGNSA. The CDR3 nucleotides are TGTGCCAGCAGCCGGAGGGGGACAGGGGGGAACACTGAAGCTTTCTTT. Translation: CASSRRGTGGNTEAFF.